The 7 T cell receptor beta chains below come from one sample, sequenced in a study of monozygotic twins with inflammatory bowel disease. TCRdb re-called the 5' RACE reads and catalogs CDR3 proteins one per entry, DNA excluded. The sample data list 440,000 or so distinct CDR3 sequences. Specimen: blood. These receptors originate from a human donor with ulcerative colitis or Crohn's disease, or a healthy co-twin of an affected twin (not recorded which).

The V and J genes are TRBV10-3 and TRBJ2-2; TCRdb picks TRBD1, but there is no DNA to check that call. From germline, CDR1 is ENHRY and CDR2 SYGVKD. This CDR3 has 13 amino acids. The CDR3 protein is CAITRENTGELFF.

The genes are TRBV7-8 and TRBJ2-3; without DNA, the TCRdb call of TRBD2 cannot be checked. CDR3 size: 17 residues. Germline assignment: CDR1 SGHVS and CDR2 FQNEAQ. The CDR3 loop is CASSLDASGRALDTQYF.

This chain links TRBV21-1 with TRBJ1-4. TRBV21-1 is a pseudogene locus. The CDR3 runs 13 residues. CDR3 in amino acids: CARQAVLEEKLFF.

The chain recombines TRBV12-3 or TRBV12-4 with TRBJ2-7. This CDR3 is built from 12 residues. The CDR3 region is CASSSHPLEQYF.

The chain employs TRBV5-1 and TRBJ1-2. This CDR3 region has 13 residues. In germline, CDR1 is SGHRS, CDR2 YFSETQ. This CDR3 reads CASSEDGAYGYTF. The whole variable domain, filled in from reference TRBV5-1 and TRBJ1-2, reads KAGVTQTPRYLIKTRGQQVTLSCSPISGHRSVSWYQQTPGQGLQFLFEYFSETQRNKGNFPGRFSGRQFSNSRSEMNVSTLELGDSALYLCASSEDGAYGYTFGSGTRLTVV.

The rearrangement links TRBV29-1 to TRBJ1-1. This CDR3 comprises 14 residues. The germline V gene encodes CDR1 SQVTM and CDR2 ANQGSEA. The CDR3 sequence is CSAAGRGLNTEAFF.

The chain joins TRBV28 to TRBJ2-5; the D gene TCRdb calls, TRBD2, cannot be checked with no DNA. The CDR3 is made up of 16 amino acids. Germline V CDR1 and CDR2: MDHEN, SYDVKM. This chain's CDR3 is CASSTSLAGGGETQYF.